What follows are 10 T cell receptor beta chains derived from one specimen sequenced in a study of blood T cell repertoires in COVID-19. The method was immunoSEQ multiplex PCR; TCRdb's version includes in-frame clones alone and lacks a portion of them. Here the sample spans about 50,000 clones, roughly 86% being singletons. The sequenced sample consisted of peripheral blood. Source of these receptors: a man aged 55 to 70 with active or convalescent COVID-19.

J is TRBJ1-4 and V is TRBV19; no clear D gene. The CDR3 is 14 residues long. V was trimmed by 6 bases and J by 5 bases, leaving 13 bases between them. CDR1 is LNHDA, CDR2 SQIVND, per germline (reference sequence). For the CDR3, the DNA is TGTGCCAGTAGGATTGAGGAGGCGAATGAAAAACTGTTTTTT. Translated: CASRIEEANEKLFF. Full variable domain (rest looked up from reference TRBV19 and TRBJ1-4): DGGITQSPKYLFRKEGQNVTLSCEQNLNHDAMYWYRQDPGQGLRLIYYSQIVNDFQKGDIAEGYSVSREKKESFPLTVTSAQKNPTAFYLCASRIEEANEKLFFGSGTQLSVL.

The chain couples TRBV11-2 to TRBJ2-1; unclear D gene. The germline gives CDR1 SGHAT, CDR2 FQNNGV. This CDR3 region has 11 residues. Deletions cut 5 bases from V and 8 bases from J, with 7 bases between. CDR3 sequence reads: CASSHRYEQFF. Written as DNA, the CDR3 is TGTGCCAGCAGCCATAGATATGAGCAGTTCTTC.

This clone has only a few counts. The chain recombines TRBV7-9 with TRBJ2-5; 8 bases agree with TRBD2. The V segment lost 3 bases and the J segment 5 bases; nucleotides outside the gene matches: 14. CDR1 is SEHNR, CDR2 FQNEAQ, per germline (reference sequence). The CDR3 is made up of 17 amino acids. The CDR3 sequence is CASSFRGAAGGAETQYF. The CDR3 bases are TGTGCCAGCAGCTTTCGGGGAGCGGCGGGGGGAGCGGAGACCCAGTACTTC.

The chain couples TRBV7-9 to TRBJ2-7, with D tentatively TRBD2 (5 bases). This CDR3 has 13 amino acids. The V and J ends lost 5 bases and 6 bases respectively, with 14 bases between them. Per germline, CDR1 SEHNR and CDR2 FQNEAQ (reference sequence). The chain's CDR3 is CASSRGVTAEQYF. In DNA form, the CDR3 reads TGTGCCAGCAGCCGGGGAGTAACGGCCGAGCAGTACTTC.

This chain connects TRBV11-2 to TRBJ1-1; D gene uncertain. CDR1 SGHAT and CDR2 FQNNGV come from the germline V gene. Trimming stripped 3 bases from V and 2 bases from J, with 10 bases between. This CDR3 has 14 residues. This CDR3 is CASSFGRGNTEAFF. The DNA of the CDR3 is TGTGCCAGCAGCTTCGGGAGAGGAAACACTGAAGCTTTCTTT.

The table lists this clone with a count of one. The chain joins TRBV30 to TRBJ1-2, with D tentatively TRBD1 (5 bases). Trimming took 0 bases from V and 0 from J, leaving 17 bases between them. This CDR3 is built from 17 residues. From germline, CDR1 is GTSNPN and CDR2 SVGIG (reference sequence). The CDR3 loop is CAWSVYPGSGANYGYTF. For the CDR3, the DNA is TGTGCCTGGAGTGTCTATCCGGGATCGGGGGCTAACTATGGCTACACCTTC.

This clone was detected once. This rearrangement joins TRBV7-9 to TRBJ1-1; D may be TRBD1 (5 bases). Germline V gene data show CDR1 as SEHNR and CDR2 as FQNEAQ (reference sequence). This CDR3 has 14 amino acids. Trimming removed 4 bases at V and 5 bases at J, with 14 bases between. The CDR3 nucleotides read TGTGCCAGCAGCTCCCCCAGGGCGGTAACTGAAGCTTTCTTT. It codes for CASSSPRAVTEAFF.

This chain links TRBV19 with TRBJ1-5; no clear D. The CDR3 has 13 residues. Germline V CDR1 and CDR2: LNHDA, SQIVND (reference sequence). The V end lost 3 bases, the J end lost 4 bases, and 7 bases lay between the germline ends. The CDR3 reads CASSIQMNQPQHF. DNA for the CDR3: TGTGCCAGTAGTATCCAGATGAATCAGCCCCAGCATTTT.

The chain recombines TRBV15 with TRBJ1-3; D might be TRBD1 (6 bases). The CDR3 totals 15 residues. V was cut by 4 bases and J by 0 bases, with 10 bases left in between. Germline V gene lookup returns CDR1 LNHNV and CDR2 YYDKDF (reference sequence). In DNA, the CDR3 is TGTGCCACCAGCAAAGACAGGATCTCTGGAAACACCATATATTTT. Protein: CATSKDRISGNTIYF.

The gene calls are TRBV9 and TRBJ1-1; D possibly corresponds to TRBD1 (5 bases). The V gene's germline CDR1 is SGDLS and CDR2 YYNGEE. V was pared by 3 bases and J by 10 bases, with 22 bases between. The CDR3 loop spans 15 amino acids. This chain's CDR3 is CASSAESGTGLVAFF. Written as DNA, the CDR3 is TGTGCCAGCAGCGCAGAGAGCGGGACGGGCTTGGTAGCTTTCTTT.